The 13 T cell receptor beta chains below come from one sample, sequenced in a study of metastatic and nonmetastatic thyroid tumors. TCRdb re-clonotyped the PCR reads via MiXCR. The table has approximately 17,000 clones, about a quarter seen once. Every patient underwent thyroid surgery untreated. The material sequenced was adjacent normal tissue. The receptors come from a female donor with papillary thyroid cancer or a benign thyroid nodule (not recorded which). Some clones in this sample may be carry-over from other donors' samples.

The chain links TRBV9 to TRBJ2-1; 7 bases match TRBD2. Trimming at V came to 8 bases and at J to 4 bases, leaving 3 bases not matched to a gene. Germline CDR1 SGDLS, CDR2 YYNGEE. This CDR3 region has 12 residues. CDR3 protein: CARAGCYNEQFF. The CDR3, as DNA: TGTGCCAGAGCGGGATGTTACAATGAGCAGTTCTTC.

CDR3: CASSLQGDPFYGYTF. The CDR3 bases are TGTGCCAGCAGCCTTCAGGGGGACCCATTCTATGGCTACACCTTC. The gene calls are TRBV27 and TRBJ1-2; 7 bases match TRBD1. CDR1 and CDR2 (germline): MNHEY, SMNVEV (reference sequence). Trimming cost V 6 bases and J 4 bases; bases outside gene matches: 11. This CDR3 has 15 residues.

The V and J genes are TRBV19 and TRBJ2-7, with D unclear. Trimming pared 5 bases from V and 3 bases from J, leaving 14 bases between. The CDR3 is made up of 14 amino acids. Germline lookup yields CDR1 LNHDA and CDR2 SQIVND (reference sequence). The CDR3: CASSPLSSRYEQYF. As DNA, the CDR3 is TGTGCCAGTAGTCCATTATCGTCACGCTACGAGCAGTACTTC.

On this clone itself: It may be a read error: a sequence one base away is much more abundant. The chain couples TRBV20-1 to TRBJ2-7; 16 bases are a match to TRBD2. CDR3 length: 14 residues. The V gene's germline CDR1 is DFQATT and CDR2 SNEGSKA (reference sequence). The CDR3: CSASPGTSGGEHYF. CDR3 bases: TGCAGTGCTAGCCCCGGGACTAGCGGGGGGGAGCATTACTTC.

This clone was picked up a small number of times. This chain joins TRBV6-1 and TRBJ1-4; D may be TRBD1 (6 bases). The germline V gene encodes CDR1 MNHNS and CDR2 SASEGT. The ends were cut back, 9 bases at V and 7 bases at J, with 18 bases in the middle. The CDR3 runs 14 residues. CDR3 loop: CARRRQAWGEKLFF. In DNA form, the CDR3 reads TGTGCCAGGAGACGACAGGCGTGGGGTGAAAAACTGTTTTTT.

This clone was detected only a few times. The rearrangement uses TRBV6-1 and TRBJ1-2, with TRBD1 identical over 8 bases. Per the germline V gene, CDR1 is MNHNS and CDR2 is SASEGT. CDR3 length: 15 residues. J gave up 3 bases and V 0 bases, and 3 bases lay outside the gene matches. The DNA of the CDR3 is TGTGCCAGCAGTGAAGCCAGGGGGCGGCACTATGGCTACACCTTC. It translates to CASSEARGRHYGYTF.

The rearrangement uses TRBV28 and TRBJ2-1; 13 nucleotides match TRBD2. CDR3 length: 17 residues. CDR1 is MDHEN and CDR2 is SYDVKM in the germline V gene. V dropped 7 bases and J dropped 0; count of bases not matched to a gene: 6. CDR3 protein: CASKGLAGLLSYNEQFF. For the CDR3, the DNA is TGTGCCAGCAAGGGACTAGCGGGACTACTCTCCTACAATGAGCAGTTCTTC.

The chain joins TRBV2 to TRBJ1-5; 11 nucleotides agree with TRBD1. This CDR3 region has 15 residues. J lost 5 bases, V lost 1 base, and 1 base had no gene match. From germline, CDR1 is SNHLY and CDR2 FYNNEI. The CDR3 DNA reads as TGTGCCAGCAGTGAAGGGACAGGGGGCGATCAGCCCCAGCATTTT. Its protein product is CASSEGTGGDQPQHF.

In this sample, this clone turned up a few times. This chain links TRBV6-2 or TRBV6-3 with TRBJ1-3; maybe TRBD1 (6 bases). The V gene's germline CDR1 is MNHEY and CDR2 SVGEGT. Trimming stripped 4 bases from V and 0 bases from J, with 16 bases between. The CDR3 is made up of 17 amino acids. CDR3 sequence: CASSSWDNPFSGNTIYF. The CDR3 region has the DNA TGTGCCAGCAGTTCCTGGGACAACCCCTTCTCTGGAAACACCATATATTTT.

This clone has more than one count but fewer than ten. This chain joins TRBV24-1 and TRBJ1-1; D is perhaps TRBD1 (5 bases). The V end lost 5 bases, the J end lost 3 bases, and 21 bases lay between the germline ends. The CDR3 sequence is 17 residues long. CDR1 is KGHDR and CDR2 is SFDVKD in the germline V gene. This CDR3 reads CATSGPGRDPGDTEAFF. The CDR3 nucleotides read TGTGCCACCAGTGGACCCGGCCGGGACCCTGGGGACACTGAAGCTTTCTTT.

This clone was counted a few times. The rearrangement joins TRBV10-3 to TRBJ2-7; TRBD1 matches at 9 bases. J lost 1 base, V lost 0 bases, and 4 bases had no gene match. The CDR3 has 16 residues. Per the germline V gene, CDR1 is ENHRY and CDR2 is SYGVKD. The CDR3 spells CAISESGQGLSYEQYF. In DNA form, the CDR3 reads TGTGCCATCAGTGAGTCAGGACAGGGGTTATCCTACGAGCAGTACTTC.

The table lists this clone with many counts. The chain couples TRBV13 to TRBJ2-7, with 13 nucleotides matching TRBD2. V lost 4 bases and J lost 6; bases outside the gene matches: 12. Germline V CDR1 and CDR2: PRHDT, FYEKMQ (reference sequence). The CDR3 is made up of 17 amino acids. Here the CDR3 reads CASSSSPGLAGVGEQYF. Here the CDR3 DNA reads TGTGCCAGCAGCTCGTCCCCCGGACTAGCGGGAGTAGGCGAGCAGTACTTC.

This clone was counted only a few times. The CDR3 region has the DNA TGTGCCAGCAGCGAAACCCCGGGACTCAGCTATGGCTACACCTTC. Amino acids: CASSETPGLSYGYTF. The chain has TRBV12-3 or TRBV12-4 and TRBJ1-2, with D tentatively TRBD1 (5 bases). This CDR3 is 15 amino acids long. V lost 6 bases and J 4 bases, leaving 18 bases between the germline ends.